Shown below are 30 T cell receptor beta chains from a single sample sequenced in a study of CD8+ T cells in alopecia areata. Sorting of pooled cutaneous lymph node cells used CD4, CD8alpha, NKG2D, NKG2ACE and other markers. Sequencing templates came from extracted RNA that was reverse transcribed into cDNA. Assay used: immunoSEQ multiplex PCR; TCRdb lists only in-frame clones, some missing. Recorded here are about 300,000 clones, none singletons. The sample comprised CD4+ T cells sorted from a lymph node. The receptor source for this set is a C3H/HeJ mouse with alopecia areata. This strain's MHC haplotype is H2-k.

In this sample, this clone turned up a few times. All gene names here are mouse names. The read is 4 residues too short to cover the CDR3 end, so that end is filled in from the germline J gene. The chain employs TRBV13-1 and TRBJ1-1; D gene uncertain. This CDR3 region has 11 residues. CDR1 and CDR2 (germline): NSHNY, SYGAGN. The CDR3 spells CASSDLGEVFF. The covered CDR3 bases are TGTGCCAGCAGTGATCTGGGA.

This clone has only a few counts. Gene labels here are mouse ones. This CDR3 reads CTCSSGLGNYAEQFF. CDR3 DNA, as far as it was read: TGCACCTGCAGTTCGGGACTGGGGAACTATGCT. The chain links TRBV1 to TRBJ2-1; TRBD2 aligns across 10 bases. The read gets to within 4 residues of the CDR3 end, and the germline J gene fills in the rest. Germline-derived CDR1 and CDR2 are NSQYPW and LRSPGD (reference sequence). This CDR3 region has 15 residues. With V trimmed by 5 bases and J by 1 base, 2 bases remained unmatched.

As for this clone: Gene labels here are mouse ones. Read coverage stops 4 residues before the CDR3 terminus; the germline J gene supplies the remainder. The chain uses TRBV19 and TRBJ2-5, with 8 bases that match TRBD2. CDR3 length: 13 amino acids. Germline V lookup: CDR1 FNHDT, CDR2 SITEND (reference sequence). The CDR3 protein is CASRGWGEDTQYF. The sequenced CDR3 bases are TGTGCCAGCAGGGGCTGGGGGGAAGAC.

This clone was seen a handful of times. Germline and genes here are mouse. Sequencing ends 4 residues short of the CDR3 end; the germline J gene provides the rest. The same CDR3 can be traced to other DNA sequences in this sample. The rearrangement joins TRBV31 to TRBJ2-3, with D possibly matching TRBD1 (6 bases). V was cut by 3 bases and J by 1 base, with 11 bases left in between. CDR1 GKSSPN and CDR2 SITVG come from the germline V gene. The CDR3 length is 14 residues. The CDR3: CAWSPQGGAETLYF. The DNA read from the CDR3 is TGTGCCTGGAGCCCACAGGGAGGTGCAGAA.

Concerning this clone: Gene names and germline match the mouse. The read gets to within 4 residues of the CDR3 end, and the germline J gene fills in the rest. This chain uses TRBV13-3 with TRBJ2-3; possibly TRBD2 for D (7 bases). V was trimmed by 0 bases and J by 2 bases, leaving 10 bases between them. From germline, CDR1 is NNHDY and CDR2 SYVADS. CDR3 length equals 15 residues. Incomplete CDR3 DNA: TGTGCCAGCAGTGATGCTGGGGGCGATGCAGAA. This translates into CASSDAGGDAE. The entire CDR3 sequence reads CASSDAGGDAETLYF.

Notes on this clone: Gene names and germline match the mouse. The CDR3 end is not reached by the read, which stops 3 residues before it; the germline J gene fills it in. Other DNA variants within this sample encode the same CDR3. The chain links TRBV19 to TRBJ1-6, with 7 positions matching TRBD1. TRBJ1-6 is an open reading frame whose function is uncertain. The CDR3 totals 15 residues. Germline V CDR1 and CDR2: FNHDT, SITEND (reference sequence). J lost 3 bases, V lost 5 bases, and 5 bases had no gene match. The sequenced part of the CDR3 DNA is TGTGCCAGCAGCATCCGGGACAGCTATAATTCGCCC. Protein product: CASSIRDSYNSP. The entire CDR3 reads CASSIRDSYNSPLYF.

Regarding this clone: The listed genes are named as in mouse. Other DNA sequences in the same sample also yield this CDR3. CDR3 protein: CTCSAQGSYEQYF. The sequenced CDR3 bases are TGCACCTGCAGTGCTCAGGGCTCCTAT. The chain is built from TRBV1 and TRBJ2-7; weak D call: TRBD1 (5 bases). The read is 4 residues too short to cover the CDR3 end, so that end is filled in from the germline J gene. Trimming removed 3 bases at V and 0 bases at J, with 6 bases between. Per germline, CDR1 NSQYPW and CDR2 LRSPGD (reference sequence). The CDR3 length is 13 residues.

As for this clone: Here the gene names and germline are mouse. The sequenced fragment ends 3 residues before the CDR3 boundary, so the rest is inferred from the germline J gene. V usage is TRBV1 and J usage is TRBJ1-6; D is unresolved. TRBJ1-6 is annotated as an ORF whose role is uncertain. CDR1 NSQYPW and CDR2 LRSPGD come from the germline V gene (reference sequence). The CDR3 is 15 amino acids. Trimming left V 2 bases short and J 0 bases short, with 5 bases between. The covered CDR3 bases are TGCACCTGCAGTGCACTTGGTTCCTATAATTCGCCC. Translating gives CTCSALGSYNSP. The whole CDR3 is CTCSALGSYNSPLYF.

This clone occurred a few times. Gene labels here are mouse ones. With the read ending 4 residues before the CDR3 end, the germline J gene is used to fill in that end. V usage is TRBV1 and J usage is TRBJ2-5; perhaps TRBD1 as D (5 bases). The CDR3 extends over 15 amino acids. Germline assignment: CDR1 NSQYPW and CDR2 LRSPGD (reference sequence). Partial CDR3 DNA: TGCACCTGCAGTGCAGATTGGCCAGGGAAGGAC. Translated, it gives CTCSADWPGKD. The entire CDR3 is CTCSADWPGKDTQYF.

This clone was seen a handful of times. Gene names and germline refer to mouse. The read stops 4 residues short of the end of the CDR3; the missing end is completed from the germline J gene. V gene TRBV29 combines with J gene TRBJ2-5, with 8 positions matching TRBD1. Germline-derived CDR1 and CDR2 are MSHET and SYDVDS. The CDR3 sequence is 14 residues long. V trimming: 4 bases; J trimming: 2 bases; junction bases outside the gene matches: 2. CDR3 DNA, as far as it was read: TGTGCTAGCAGTTCAGGGGGCGGCCAAGAC. Its translation: CASSSGGGQD. Given in full, the CDR3 is CASSSGGGQDTQYF.

As regards this clone: Genes here carry mouse names. The read gets to within 4 residues of the CDR3 end, and the germline J gene fills in the rest. The J gene is TRBJ2-5, the V gene TRBV29; D possibly corresponds to TRBD1 (6 bases). Germline lookup yields CDR1 MSHET and CDR2 SYDVDS. The ends were cut back, 6 bases at V and 2 bases at J, with 12 bases in the middle. The CDR3 is 14 amino acids. CDR3 sequence reads: CASRIRGGQDTQYF. The CDR3 DNA, read in part, is TGTGCTAGCAGAATCAGGGGAGGCCAAGAC.

This clone was seen more than once but under ten times. Germline and genes here are mouse. The read terminates 4 residues ahead of where the CDR3 ends, so the germline J gene completes it. The chain couples TRBV13-3 to TRBJ2-4; D unresolved. The CDR3 contains 12 residues. With 5 bases removed from V and 0 bases from J, the gap between germline ends came to 4 bases. Germline V gene lookup returns CDR1 NNHDY and CDR2 SYVADS. CDR3: CASRSSQNTLYF. The part of the CDR3 DNA that was read is TGTGCCAGCAGATCAAGTCAAAAC.

This clone was detected only a few times. Here the gene names and germline are mouse. The read ends 3 residues before the CDR3 terminus; that terminus is restored from the germline J gene. The rearrangement joins TRBV13-1 to TRBJ1-6, with D possibly matching TRBD1 (5 bases). TRBJ1-6 belongs to the ORF category, with a function that is uncertain. CDR3 size: 15 residues. CDR1 is NSHNY, CDR2 SYGAGN, per germline. V was cut by 0 bases and J by 2 bases, with 6 bases left in between. The sequenced CDR3 bases are TGTGCCAGCAGTGATGTGACAGCCTATAATTCGCCC. It encodes CASSDVTAYNSP. In full, the CDR3 reads CASSDVTAYNSPLYF.

As for this clone: Gene names are mouse gene names. The read terminates 3 residues before the CDR3 end, so the remaining end is supplied by the germline J gene. The V gene is TRBV13-1, the J gene TRBJ1-6; D is ambiguous. TRBJ1-6 falls under the ORF class, with uncertain function. The CDR3 covers 14 residues. Trimming stripped 2 bases from V and 5 bases from J, with 8 bases between. Germline V gives CDR1 NSHNY, CDR2 SYGAGN. The sequenced CDR3 bases are TGTGCCAGCAGTGAACGCAGAAATAATTCGCCC. As protein: CASSERRNNSP. The entire CDR3 sequence reads CASSERRNNSPLYF.

A note on this clone: Gene names and germline match the mouse. The read is 4 residues too short to cover the CDR3 end, so that end is filled in from the germline J gene. The chain carries TRBV14 and TRBJ2-7; 10 bases are a match to TRBD2. The junction had 2 bases not matched to a gene; V was cut back by 5 bases and J by 0 bases. CDR1 is SGHDT, CDR2 FRDEAV, per germline. CDR3 length: 14 residues. Incomplete CDR3 DNA: TGTGCCAGCAGCAACTGGGGGGGCTCCTAT. It translates to CASSNWGGSY. The full CDR3 is CASSNWGGSYEQYF.

Points on this clone: Genes and germline are mouse. The read terminates 4 residues before the CDR3 end, so the remaining end is supplied by the germline J gene. V usage is TRBV5 and J usage is TRBJ2-1; 8 bases line up with TRBD1. The germline gives CDR1 LGHNA, CDR2 YNLKQL (reference sequence). The CDR3 consists of 16 residues. The J segment lost 3 bases and the V segment lost 4 bases, leaving 8 bases of the junction unmatched. The sequenced CDR3 bases are TGTGCCAGCAGCCCCACGGTACAGGGGGGCTATGCT. Amino acids: CASSPTVQGGYA. The CDR3, in full, reads CASSPTVQGGYAEQFF.

This clone was seen a handful of times. Gene names follow the mouse nomenclature. The sequence runs out 4 residues before the end of the CDR3; the remainder is reconstructed from the germline J gene. The chain is built from TRBV19 and TRBJ2-7; 8 bases match TRBD1. The CDR3 covers 14 residues. J was trimmed by 3 bases and V by 1 base; bases with no gene match: 3. Germline values: CDR1 FNHDT, CDR2 SITEND (reference sequence). Partial CDR3 DNA: TGTGCCAGCAGTATACAGGGGGCGGTCTAT. Translation: CASSIQGAVY. The complete CDR3 sequence is CASSIQGAVYEQYF.

In the case of this clone: The genes are named according to mouse. The covered CDR3 bases are TGTGCTAGCAGTCGCGGACTGGGGGCCGAAAAC. Its protein product is CASSRGLGAEN. The full CDR3 protein is CASSRGLGAENTLYF. The V gene is TRBV17, the J gene TRBJ2-4; 10 bases agree with TRBD2. Coverage ceases 4 residues before the CDR3 finishes, and the germline J gene fills in the end. Germline values: CDR1 MNHDT, CDR2 YYDKIL. This CDR3 has 15 amino acids.

To note about this clone: Any gene name here is a mouse gene name. The CDR3 end lies 4 residues beyond the end of the read and is filled in from the germline J gene. The rearrangement uses TRBV13-3 and TRBJ2-5, with 10 bases identical to TRBD1. Trimming took 3 bases from V and 0 from J; bases not matched to a gene: 4. The V gene's germline CDR1 is NNHDY and CDR2 SYVADS. The CDR3 runs to 16 residues. The CDR3 spells CASSGGTGANQDTQYF. The covered CDR3 bases are TGTGCCAGCAGTGGAGGGACAGGGGCTAACCAAGAC.

As regards this clone: Gene names are mouse gene names. Read coverage stops 3 residues before the CDR3 terminus; the germline J gene supplies the remainder. Additional DNA sequences in this sample encode the identical CDR3. The genes are TRBV4 and TRBJ1-6, with 9 bases lining up with TRBD1. TRBJ1-6 is sorted into the ORF group, with uncertain function. CDR1 and CDR2 (germline): LGHDT, YNNKQL (reference sequence). J gave up 7 bases and V 4 bases, and 5 bases lay outside the gene matches. This CDR3 contains 15 residues. The sequenced part of the CDR3 DNA is TGTGCCAGCAGCTTACAGGGGGCAAGAAATTCGCCC. Amino acid sequence: CASSLQGARNSP. The entire CDR3 sequence reads CASSLQGARNSPLYF.

This clone was seen more than once but under ten times. The germline and genes are mouse ones. The read ends 4 residues shy of where the CDR3 ends; the end is completed using the germline J gene. J is TRBJ2-3 and V is TRBV13-2; D not resolved. Trimming took 0 bases from V and 4 from J, leaving 9 bases between them. CDR1 and CDR2 (germline): NNHNN, SYGAGS (reference sequence). This CDR3 is 14 amino acids long. This CDR3 reads CASGDGEGTETLYF. Partial CDR3 DNA: TGTGCCAGCGGTGATGGGGAAGGGACAGAA.

Points on this clone: The gene names given are mouse names. The read finishes 4 residues shy of the CDR3 end, and the germline J gene is used to complete it. This CDR3 is also generated by other DNA sequences in the sample. The chain employs TRBV19 and TRBJ2-1; tentative D call: TRBD1 (6 bases). The CDR3 sequence is 14 residues long. The V end was cut by 2 bases, the J end by 2 bases, with 8 bases between. Per germline, CDR1 FNHDT and CDR2 SITEND (reference sequence). The covered CDR3 bases are TGTGCCAGCAGTATCAGGGGTGACTATGCT. This encodes CASSIRGDYA. The full CDR3 sequence reads CASSIRGDYAEQFF. The entire variable domain, with the rest obtained from reference TRBV19 and TRBJ2-1, is as follows: GGIITQTPKFLIGQEGQKLTLKCQQNFNHDTMYWYRQDSGKGLRLIYYSITENDLQKGDLSEGYDASREKKSSFSLTVTSAQKNEMAVFLCASSIRGDYAEQFFGPGTRLTVL.

This clone was detected a few times. Mouse gene names apply. The DNA ends 4 residues before the CDR3 does, and the rest of the CDR3 is filled in from the germline J gene. The J gene is TRBJ2-2, the V gene TRBV13-1; D gene unclear. Trimming left V 3 bases short and J 4 bases short, with 4 bases between. This CDR3 region has 12 residues. CDR1 NSHNY and CDR2 SYGAGN come from the germline V gene. Partial CDR3 DNA: TGTGCCAGCAGTGCCAGCACCGGG. Translated, it gives CASSASTG. The full CDR3 sequence reads CASSASTGQLYF.

As to this clone: Gene labels here are mouse ones. The DNA ends 3 residues before the CDR3 does, and the rest of the CDR3 is filled in from the germline J gene. V is TRBV13-3 and J is TRBJ1-6; D gene unclear. TRBJ1-6 is known as an ORF, though its function is uncertain. V lost 2 bases and J 9 bases, leaving 6 bases between the germline ends. The V gene's germline CDR1 is NNHDY and CDR2 SYVADS. This CDR3 spans 12 amino acids. The part of the CDR3 DNA that was read is TGTGCCAGCAGTGAGAGAGGTTCGCCC. This codes for CASSERGSP. From start to end, the CDR3 is CASSERGSPLYF.

On this clone: These gene names are mouse names. The read gets to within 4 residues of the CDR3 end, and the germline J gene fills in the rest. The chain employs TRBV19 and TRBJ1-2; 9 bases match TRBD1. Germline values: CDR1 FNHDT, CDR2 SITEND (reference sequence). The CDR3 contains 12 residues. CDR3 sequence reads: CASSRQGDDYTF. The sequenced CDR3 bases are TGTGCCAGCAGTAGACAGGGGGAC. Looking up the rest from reference TRBV19 and TRBJ1-2 gives the full variable domain: GGIITQTPKFLIGQEGQKLTLKCQQNFNHDTMYWYRQDSGKGLRLIYYSITENDLQKGDLSEGYDASREKKSSFSLTVTSAQKNEMAVFLCASSRQGDDYTFGSGTRLLVI.

Worth noting for this clone: Gene labels here are mouse ones. From the germline J gene comes the end of the CDR3, since the read stops 4 residues before it. The chain combines TRBV19 with TRBJ1-2, with 8 nucleotides matching TRBD1. Germline CDR1 FNHDT, CDR2 SITEND (reference sequence). With 1 base clipped from V and 0 bases from J, the junction kept 11 bases outside the gene matches. This CDR3 contains 18 residues. The CDR3 protein is CASSINHRGLDANSDYTF. CDR3 DNA, as far as it was read: TGTGCCAGCAGTATAAACCACAGGGGGTTAGATGCAAACTCC.

Remarks on this clone: Any gene name here is a mouse gene name. The identical CDR3 is also encoded by other nucleotide sequences in the sample. The CDR3 sequence: CASSQDWGDTQYF. CDR3 bases read: TGTGCCAGCAGCCAAGATTGGGGTGAC. This chain connects TRBV5 to TRBJ2-5, with TRBD2 as a possible D gene (5 bases). The read gets to within 4 residues of the CDR3 end, and the germline J gene fills in the rest. Germline V gene lookup returns CDR1 LGHNA and CDR2 YNLKQL (reference sequence). The CDR3 consists of 13 residues.

As regards this clone: Gene and germline names: mouse. The read terminates 4 residues ahead of where the CDR3 ends, so the germline J gene completes it. The chain joins TRBV13-3 to TRBJ2-5; TRBD2 might be the D (7 bases). CDR1 NNHDY and CDR2 SYVADS come from the germline V gene. This CDR3 is built from 14 residues. V lost 2 bases and J lost 2, with 9 bases in between. The sequenced CDR3 bases are TGTGCCAGCAGTGAGCTGGGGGCCCAAGAC. Its protein product is CASSELGAQD. The entire CDR3 is CASSELGAQDTQYF. The full variable domain, rest sourced from reference TRBV13-3 and TRBJ2-5, is EAAVTQSPRSKVAVTGGKVTLSCHQTNNHDYMYWYRQDTGHGLRLIHYSYVADSTEKGDIPDGYKASRPSQENFSLILELASLSQTAVYFCASSELGAQDTQYFGPGTRLLVL.

For this clone: The gene names given are mouse names. Sequencing ends 4 residues short of the CDR3 end; the germline J gene provides the rest. This chain links TRBV13-1 with TRBJ1-2, with 7 positions matching TRBD1. V trimming: 0 bases; J trimming: 1 base; junction bases outside the gene matches: 3. The germline V gene has CDR1 NSHNY and CDR2 SYGAGN. The CDR3 sequence is 15 residues long. The DNA read from the CDR3 is TGTGCCAGCAGTGATGCAGACAGGGTAAACTCC. Its translation: CASSDADRVNS. The CDR3 in its entirety is CASSDADRVNSDYTF.

Worth noting for this clone: With a much larger clone just one base away, this may be a read error. Genes and germline come from the mouse. Read data end 4 residues before the CDR3 end; the end is taken from the germline J gene. The identical CDR3 is also encoded by other nucleotide sequences in the sample. The chain couples TRBV13-1 to TRBJ2-7; D is unresolved. Germline CDR1 NSHNY, CDR2 SYGAGN. The CDR3 spans 12 residues. CDR3 sequence: CASSDHRYEQYF. The sequenced part of the CDR3 DNA is TGTGCCAGCAGTGATCACAGATAT.